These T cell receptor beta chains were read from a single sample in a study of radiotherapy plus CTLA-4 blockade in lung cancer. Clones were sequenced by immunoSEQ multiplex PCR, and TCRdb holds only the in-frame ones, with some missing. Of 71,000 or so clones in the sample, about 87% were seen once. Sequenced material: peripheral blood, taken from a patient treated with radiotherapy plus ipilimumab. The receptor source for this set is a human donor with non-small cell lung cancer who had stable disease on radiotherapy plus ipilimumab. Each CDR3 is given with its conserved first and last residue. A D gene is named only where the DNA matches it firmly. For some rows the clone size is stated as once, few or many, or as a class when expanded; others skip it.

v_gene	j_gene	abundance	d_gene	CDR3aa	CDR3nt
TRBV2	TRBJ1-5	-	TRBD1	CASRAGQGAHQPQHF	TGTGCCAGCAGGGCCGGACAGGGGGCCCACCAGCCCCAGCATTTT
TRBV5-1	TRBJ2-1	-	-	CASSLAFNEQFF	TGCGCCAGCAGCTTGGCGTTCAATGAGCAGTTCTTC
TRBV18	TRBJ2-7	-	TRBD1	CASSPTGGQSYEQYF	TGTGCCAGCTCACCGACAGGGGGCCAATCCTACGAGCAGTACTTC
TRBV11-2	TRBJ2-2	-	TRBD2	CASSSTSGGTNTGELFF	TGTGCCAGCAGCTCTACTAGCGGAGGTACGAACACCGGGGAGCTGTTTTTT
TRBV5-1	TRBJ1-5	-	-	CASSLAGGNQPQHF	TGCGCCAGCAGCTTGGCTGGGGGGAATCAGCCCCAGCATTTT
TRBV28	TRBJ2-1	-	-	CASSSGPYNEQFF	TGTGCCAGCAGTTCCGGTCCTTACAATGAGCAGTTCTTC
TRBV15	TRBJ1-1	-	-	CATSRDGGNTEAFF	TGTGCCACCAGCAGAGATGGAGGGAACACTGAAGCTTTCTTT
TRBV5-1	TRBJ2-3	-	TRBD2	CASSLTSGGGTDTQYF	TGCGCCAGCAGCCTGACTAGCGGGGGGGGCACAGATACGCAGTATTTT
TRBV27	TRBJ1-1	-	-	CASSFQVNTEAFF	TGTGCCAGCAGTTTCCAGGTGAACACTGAAGCTTTCTTT
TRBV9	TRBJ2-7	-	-	CASSLDGMRDEQYF	TGTGCCAGCAGCCTGGACGGGATGAGGGACGAGCAGTACTTC
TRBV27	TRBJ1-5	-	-	CASSFPGDSNQPQHF	TGTGCCAGCAGTTTTCCAGGGGATAGCAATCAGCCCCAGCATTTT
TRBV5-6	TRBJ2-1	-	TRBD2	CASSKPGLGRNEQFF	TGTGCCAGCAGCAAACCGGGACTAGGACGGAATGAGCAGTTCTTC
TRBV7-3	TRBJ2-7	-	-	CASSLTSASSSYEQYF	TGTGCCAGCAGCTTAACATCCGCGTCGAGCTCCTACGAGCAGTACTTC
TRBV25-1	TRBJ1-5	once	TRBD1	CATPGQGVNQPQHF	TGTGCCACCCCGGGACAGGGGGTTAATCAGCCCCAGCATTTT
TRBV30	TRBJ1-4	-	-	CAWMTGTELFF	TGTGCCTGGATGACAGGCACCGAACTGTTTTTT
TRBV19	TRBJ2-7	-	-	CASSISNAVEQYF	TGTGCCAGTAGTATAAGTAACGCGGTTGAGCAGTACTTC
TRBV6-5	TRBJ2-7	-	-	CASSRGRYEQYF	TGTGCCAGCAGTAGGGGACGGTACGAGCAGTACTTC
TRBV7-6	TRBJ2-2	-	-	CASSARQNPNTGELFF	TGTGCCAGCAGCGCCAGACAGAACCCGAACACCGGGGAGCTGTTTTTT
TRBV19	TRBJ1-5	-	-	CASSISGSNQPQHF	TGTGCCAGTAGTATTTCGGGGAGCAATCAGCCCCAGCATTTT
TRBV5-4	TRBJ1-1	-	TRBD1	CASSLAVGQGTEAFF	TGTGCCAGCAGCTTGGCCGTAGGACAGGGCACTGAAGCTTTCTTT
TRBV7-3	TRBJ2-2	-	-	CASSPREYTGELFF	TGTGCCAGCAGCCCAAGAGAATACACCGGGGAGCTGTTTTTT
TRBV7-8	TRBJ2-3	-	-	CASSLRESIVTDTQYF	TGTGCCAGCAGCTTGAGGGAGTCCATCGTTACAGATACGCAGTATTTT
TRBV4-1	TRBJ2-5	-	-	CASSLQKTKGETQYF	TGCGCCAGCAGCCTACAAAAGACAAAAGGGGAGACCCAGTACTTC
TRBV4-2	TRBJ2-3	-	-	CASSPPVGTDTQYF	TGTGCCAGCAGCCCCCCCGTGGGGACAGATACGCAGTATTTT
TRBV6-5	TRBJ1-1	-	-	CASIGSVHTEAFF	TGTGCCAGCATTGGGAGCGTGCACACTGAAGCTTTCTTT
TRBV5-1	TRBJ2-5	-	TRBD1	CASSRDRRETQYF	TGCGCCAGCAGCCGGGACAGGCGTGAGACCCAGTACTTC
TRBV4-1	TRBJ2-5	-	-	CASSPWTEEETQYF	TGCGCCAGCAGCCCTTGGACAGAAGAAGAGACCCAGTACTTC
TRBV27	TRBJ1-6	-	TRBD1	CASSGTGISPLHF	TGTGCCAGCAGCGGGACAGGGATATCACCCCTCCACTTT